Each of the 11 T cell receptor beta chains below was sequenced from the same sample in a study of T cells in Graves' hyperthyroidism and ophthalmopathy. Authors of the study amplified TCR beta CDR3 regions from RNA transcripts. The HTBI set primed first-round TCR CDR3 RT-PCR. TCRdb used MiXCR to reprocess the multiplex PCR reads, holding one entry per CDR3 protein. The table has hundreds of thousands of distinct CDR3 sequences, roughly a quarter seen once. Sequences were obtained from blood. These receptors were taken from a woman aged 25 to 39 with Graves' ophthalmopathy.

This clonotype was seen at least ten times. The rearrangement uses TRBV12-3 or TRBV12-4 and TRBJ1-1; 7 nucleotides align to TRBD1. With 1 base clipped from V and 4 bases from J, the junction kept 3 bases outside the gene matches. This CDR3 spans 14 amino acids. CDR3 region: CASSLGQGVTEAFF. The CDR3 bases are TGTGCCAGCAGTTTAGGACAGGGAGTCACTGAAGCTTTCTTT.

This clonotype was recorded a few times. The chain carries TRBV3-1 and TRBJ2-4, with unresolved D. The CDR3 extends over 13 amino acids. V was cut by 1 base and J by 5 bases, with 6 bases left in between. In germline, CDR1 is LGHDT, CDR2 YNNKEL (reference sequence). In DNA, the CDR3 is TGTGCCAGCAGCCAAGTGTTGGAAAACATTCAGTACTTC. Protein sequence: CASSQVLENIQYF.

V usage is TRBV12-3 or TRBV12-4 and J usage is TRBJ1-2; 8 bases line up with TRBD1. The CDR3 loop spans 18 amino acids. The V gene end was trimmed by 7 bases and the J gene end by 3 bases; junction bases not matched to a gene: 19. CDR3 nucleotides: TGTGCCAGCACCAGCGGGAGGTGGCAGGGGGCATTAGACTATGGCTACACCTTC. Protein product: CASTSGRWQGALDYGYTF.

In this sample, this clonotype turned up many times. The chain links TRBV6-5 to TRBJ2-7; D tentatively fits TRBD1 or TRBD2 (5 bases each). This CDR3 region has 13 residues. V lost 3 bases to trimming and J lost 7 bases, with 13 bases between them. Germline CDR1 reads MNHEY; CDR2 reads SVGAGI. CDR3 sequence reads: CASSYMMGEEQYF. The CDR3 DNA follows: TGTGCCAGCAGTTATATGATGGGGGAAGAGCAGTACTTC.

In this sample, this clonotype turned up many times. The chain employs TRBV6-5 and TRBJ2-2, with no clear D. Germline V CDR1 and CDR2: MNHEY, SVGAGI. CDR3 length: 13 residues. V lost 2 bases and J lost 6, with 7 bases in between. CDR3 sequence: CASSYRVPGELFF. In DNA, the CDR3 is TGTGCCAGCAGTTACCGGGTCCCCGGGGAGCTGTTTTTT.

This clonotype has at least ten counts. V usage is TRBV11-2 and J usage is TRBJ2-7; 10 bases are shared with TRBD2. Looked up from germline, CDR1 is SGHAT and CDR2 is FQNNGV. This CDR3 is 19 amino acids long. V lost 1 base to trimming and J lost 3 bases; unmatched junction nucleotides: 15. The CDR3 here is CASSLVYELAGPRDYEQYF. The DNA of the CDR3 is TGTGCCAGCAGCTTAGTCTACGAACTAGCGGGGCCGAGGGACTACGAGCAGTACTTC.

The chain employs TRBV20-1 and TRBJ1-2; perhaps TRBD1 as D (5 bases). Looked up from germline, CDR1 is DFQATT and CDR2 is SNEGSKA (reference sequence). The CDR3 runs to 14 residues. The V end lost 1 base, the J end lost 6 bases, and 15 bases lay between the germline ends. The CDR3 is CSARGARDGHGYTF. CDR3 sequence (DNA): TGCAGTGCTAGAGGGGCCCGGGACGGACATGGCTACACCTTC.

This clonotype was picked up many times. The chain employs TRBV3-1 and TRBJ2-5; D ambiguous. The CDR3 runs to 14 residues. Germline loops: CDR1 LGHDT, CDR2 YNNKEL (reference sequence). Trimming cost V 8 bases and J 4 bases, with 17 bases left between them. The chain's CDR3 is CASASLGFGETQYF. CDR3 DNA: TGTGCCAGCGCCTCCTTGGGGTTTGGAGAGACCCAGTACTTC.

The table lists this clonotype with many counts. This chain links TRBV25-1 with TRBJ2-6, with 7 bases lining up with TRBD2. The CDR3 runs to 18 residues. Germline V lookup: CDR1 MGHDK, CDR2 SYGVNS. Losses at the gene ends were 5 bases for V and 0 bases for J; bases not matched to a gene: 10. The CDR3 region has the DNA TGTGCCAGCAGTTCCTCCGGGACGGGGGGCTCTGGGGCCAACGTCCTGACTTTC. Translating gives CASSSSGTGGSGANVLTF.

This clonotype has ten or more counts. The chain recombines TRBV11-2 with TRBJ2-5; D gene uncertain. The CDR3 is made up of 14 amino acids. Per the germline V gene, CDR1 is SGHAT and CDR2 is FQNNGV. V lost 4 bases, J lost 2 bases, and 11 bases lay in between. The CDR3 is CASSSSRLQETQYF. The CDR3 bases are TGTGCCAGCAGCTCATCCCGGCTACAAGAGACCCAGTACTTC.

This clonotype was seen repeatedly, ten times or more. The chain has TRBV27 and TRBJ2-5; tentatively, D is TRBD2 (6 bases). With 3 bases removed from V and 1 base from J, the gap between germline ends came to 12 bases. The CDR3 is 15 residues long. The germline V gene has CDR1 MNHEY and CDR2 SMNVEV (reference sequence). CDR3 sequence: CASSLQGLTQETQYF. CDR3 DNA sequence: TGTGCCAGCAGTTTGCAGGGACTTACCCAAGAGACCCAGTACTTC.